This passage covers 32 T cell receptor beta chains from one sample sequenced in a study of cytomegalovirus exposure and HLA in healthy donors. Researchers ran the PCR with 60 Vbeta and 13 Jbeta primers. The protocol was immunoSEQ multiplex PCR, while the TCRdb copy is restricted to in-frame clones and leaves out a portion. The profile covers more than 110,000 clones, with about 84% appearing a single time and roughly 2.4% taken by the ten largest. Sequenced sample: PBMCs. The receptors stem from a man aged 45-60 years in good health and CMV-seronegative.

This clone is a singleton in its sample. V gene TRBV11-2 combines with J gene TRBJ1-2; 9 nucleotides agree with TRBD1. Germline V gene data show CDR1 as SGHAT and CDR2 as FQNNGV. This CDR3 has 16 residues. V shed 5 bases, J shed 3 bases, and the junction held 10 bases outside the gene matches. The CDR3 DNA follows: TGTGCCAGCAGCACCCCCGGACAGGGGACATACTATGGCTACACCTTC. As protein: CASSTPGQGTYYGYTF.

This chain joins TRBV6-4 and TRBJ1-2, with 10 bases aligning to TRBD1. The CDR3 sequence is 12 residues long. The germline V gene encodes CDR1 MRHNA and CDR2 SNTAGT. Losses at the gene ends were 7 bases for V and 5 bases for J; bases not matched to a gene: 1. The CDR3 is CASKGQGYGYTF. The CDR3 coding sequence is TGTGCCAGCAAGGGACAGGGGTATGGCTACACCTTC.

V usage is TRBV29-1 and J usage is TRBJ1-5; D might be TRBD1 (6 bases). The CDR3 length is 13 residues. V was trimmed by 7 bases and J by 2 bases, leaving 12 bases between them. Germline V gives CDR1 SQVTM, CDR2 ANQGSEA. The CDR3: CSAGGVGNQPQHF. CDR3 DNA: TGCAGCGCTGGGGGCGTGGGCAATCAGCCCCAGCATTTT.

The chain recombines TRBV6-1 with TRBJ1-5; 7 bases map to TRBD1. Germline V CDR1 and CDR2: MNHNS, SASEGT. The CDR3 consists of 15 residues. V lost 5 bases and J lost 4; bases outside the gene matches: 8. The CDR3 loop reads CASSSPTGKNQPQHF. The CDR3 DNA reads as TGTGCCAGCAGTTCCCCGACAGGGAAGAATCAGCCCCAGCATTTT.

V gene TRBV19 combines with J gene TRBJ2-7; 10 bases agree with TRBD1. Germline values: CDR1 LNHDA, CDR2 SQIVND (reference sequence). CDR3 length equals 14 residues. V dropped 6 bases and J dropped 3; count of bases not matched to a gene: 5. CDR3 DNA: TGTGCCAGTAGCCTCCGGACAGGGGGCTACGAGCAGTACTTC. It is translated as CASSLRTGGYEQYF.

The V gene is TRBV9, the J gene TRBJ2-1; 10 bases align to TRBD2. The junction had 2 bases not matched to a gene; V was cut back by 4 bases and J by 4 bases. Germline V lookup: CDR1 SGDLS, CDR2 YYNGEE. The CDR3 totals 14 residues. The CDR3 DNA sequence: TGTGCCAGCAGCCCGGGACTAGCGTACAATGAGCAGTTCTTC. Protein product: CASSPGLAYNEQFF.

The chain combines TRBV6-5 with TRBJ2-1; 7 bases map to TRBD2. The length of the CDR3 is 14 residues. Germline CDR1 MNHEY, CDR2 SVGAGI. The trim removed 5 bases at V and 5 bases at J, leaving 6 bases unmatched. CDR3 amino acids: CASSPLTSNNEQFF. In DNA form, the CDR3 reads TGTGCCAGCAGTCCCCTGACTAGCAACAATGAGCAGTTCTTC.

V gene TRBV7-3 combines with J gene TRBJ2-1; 10 nucleotides line up with TRBD2. This CDR3 is 15 amino acids long. J lost 3 bases, V lost 5 bases, and 4 bases had no gene match. The germline CDR1 and CDR2 sequences are SGHTA and FQGTGA. CDR3 nucleotides: TGTGCCAGCAGCGCGCTAGCGGGGGTCTACAATGAGCAGTTCTTC. Translation gives CASSALAGVYNEQFF.

The chain has TRBV29-1 and TRBJ2-1; 8 bases fit TRBD2. CDR3 length: 11 amino acids. Trimming cost V 6 bases and J 10 bases; bases outside gene matches: 5. In germline, CDR1 is SQVTM, CDR2 ANQGSEA. The CDR3 sequence is CSVRLAREQFF. The CDR3, as DNA: TGCAGCGTGAGACTAGCGCGAGAGCAGTTCTTC.

Only one count was recorded for this clone. This chain uses TRBV9 with TRBJ2-3; TRBD2 aligns across 10 bases. Losses at the gene ends were 3 bases for V and 2 bases for J; bases not matched to a gene: 6. The CDR3 length is 16 residues. Germline assignment: CDR1 SGDLS and CDR2 YYNGEE. The CDR3 DNA reads TGTGCCAGCAGCGCGGGGACTAGCGTTTTCACAGATACGCAGTATTTT. Translated, it gives CASSAGTSVFTDTQYF.

The chain employs TRBV2 and TRBJ2-1; a weak D match, TRBD1 (8 bases). The CDR3 is made up of 15 amino acids. The ends were cut back, 6 bases at V and 5 bases at J, with 17 bases in the middle. Germline V CDR1 and CDR2: SNHLY, FYNNEI. The CDR3 here is CASSGQGLQHNEQFF. The CDR3 region has the DNA TGTGCCAGCAGCGGACAGGGACTACAACACAATGAGCAGTTCTTC.

The rearrangement joins TRBV6-5 to TRBJ1-4; 7 nucleotides agree with TRBD1. Germline loops: CDR1 MNHEY, CDR2 SVGAGI. Trimming took 5 bases from V and 10 from J; bases not matched to a gene: 13. The CDR3 contains 15 residues. The CDR3 is CASSRQGEIVGKLFF. For the CDR3, the DNA is TGTGCCAGCAGTCGACAGGGTGAGATAGTTGGAAAACTGTTTTTT.

V usage is TRBV5-1 and J usage is TRBJ1-2; 12 bases are a match to TRBD1. Losses at the gene ends were 4 bases for V and 3 bases for J; bases not matched to a gene: 16. The germline CDR1 and CDR2 sequences are SGHRS and YFSETQ. The CDR3 totals 19 residues. CDR3 sequence: CASSLQNPGQGALHYGYTF. CDR3 nucleotide sequence: TGCGCCAGCAGCCTCCAAAATCCGGGACAGGGGGCGCTTCACTATGGCTACACCTTC.

The chain recombines TRBV6-4 with TRBJ1-1; the match to TRBD1 covers 9 bases. Per germline, CDR1 MRHNA and CDR2 SNTAGT. V trimming: 0 bases; J trimming: 5 bases; junction bases outside the gene matches: 7. The CDR3 extends over 16 amino acids. Here the CDR3 reads CASSDSSGQGRTEAFF. CDR3 coding DNA: TGTGCCAGCAGTGACTCGAGTGGACAGGGGAGGACTGAAGCTTTCTTT.

V and J are TRBV11-2 and TRBJ1-4, with D hard to call. Trimming took off 4 bases at V and 1 base at J, with 10 bases between the two ends. CDR1 and CDR2 (germline): SGHAT, FQNNGV. This CDR3 comprises 15 residues. The CDR3 DNA reads as TGTGCCAGCAGCTACGGGTCGAGAACTAATGAAAAACTGTTTTTT. Translation gives CASSYGSRTNEKLFF.

The V call is TRBV11-2, the J call TRBJ2-3; 14 nucleotides agree with TRBD2. Germline CDR1 and CDR2: SGHAT and FQNNGV. There are 19 residues in the CDR3. V dropped 1 base and J dropped 1; count of bases not matched to a gene: 7. CDR3 sequence (DNA): TGTGCCAGCAGCTTAGGACTAGCGGGAGGGACAACAGGCACAGATACGCAGTATTTT. This sequence encodes CASSLGLAGGTTGTDTQYF. The full variable domain, completed using reference TRBV11-2 and TRBJ2-3, is EAGVAQSPRYKIIEKRQSVAFWCNPISGHATLYWYQQILGQGPKLLIQFQNNGVVDDSQLPKDRFSAERLKGVDSTLKIQPAKLEDSAVYLCASSLGLAGGTTGTDTQYFGPGTRLTVL.

The chain combines TRBV6-1 with TRBJ2-3; D is uncertain. The germline V gene has CDR1 MNHNS and CDR2 SASEGT. The CDR3 spans 14 residues. Trimming took 3 bases from V and 2 from J, leaving 9 bases between them. Written as DNA, the CDR3 is TGTGCCAGCAGTGACAGAAAAAACACAGATACGCAGTATTTT. Its protein product is CASSDRKNTDTQYF.

DNA for the CDR3: TGCAGTGCGGGAACAGGGAGAGGAGCTTTCTTT. Its protein is CSAGTGRGAFF. The chain recombines TRBV20-1 with TRBJ1-1; the D gene is possibly TRBD1 (6 bases). In germline, CDR1 is DFQATT, CDR2 SNEGSKA (reference sequence). V gave up 6 bases and J gave up 10 bases, with 15 bases separating them. CDR3 length: 11 residues.

The chain carries TRBV10-2 and TRBJ1-1; D is uncertain. V dropped 8 bases and J dropped 0 bases, with 10 bases sitting between them. The CDR3 has 13 residues. Looked up from germline, CDR1 is WSHSY and CDR2 is SAAADI. The CDR3 reads CASGVGVNTEAFF. CDR3 DNA: TGCGCCAGCGGGGTCGGGGTGAACACTGAAGCTTTCTTT.

This sequence joins TRBV6-5 and TRBJ2-7, with D possibly TRBD2 on 5 matching bases. The CDR3 extends over 14 amino acids. Trimming pared 2 bases from V and 7 bases from J, leaving 15 bases between. The germline V gene has CDR1 MNHEY and CDR2 SVGAGI. In nucleotides, the CDR3 is TGTGCCAGCAGTTACGAGGGATCACCGGGGGAGCAGTACTTC. As protein: CASSYEGSPGEQYF.

This chain joins TRBV18 and TRBJ1-2; TRBD1 matches 8 bases. Germline values: CDR1 KGHSH, CDR2 LQKENI. V was pared by 4 bases and J by 5 bases, with 3 bases of the junction left unmatched. The CDR3 consists of 13 residues. CDR3 DNA sequence: TGTGCCAGCTCACTGGACAGGGCATATGGCTACACCTTC. The encoded protein is CASSLDRAYGYTF.

The chain combines TRBV19 with TRBJ1-6; 7 positions agree with TRBD1. Germline CDR1 LNHDA, CDR2 SQIVND (reference sequence). V dropped 3 bases and J dropped 3; count of bases not matched to a gene: 2. The CDR3 consists of 15 residues. Here the CDR3 reads CASSIRQGYNSPLHF. The DNA for the CDR3 is TGTGCCAGTAGTATTAGACAGGGCTATAATTCACCCCTCCACTTT.

The chain has TRBV2 and TRBJ1-2; 7 bases agree with TRBD1. The CDR3 is 14 residues long. V shed 3 bases, J shed 4 bases, and the junction held 5 bases outside the gene matches. Germline V lookup: CDR1 SNHLY, CDR2 FYNNEI. The CDR3, as DNA: TGTGCCAGCAGTGATTCGACAGGGACCTATGGCTACACCTTC. Its protein product is CASSDSTGTYGYTF.

The rearrangement links TRBV7-9 to TRBJ2-1; 9 bases are shared with TRBD2. The CDR3 loop spans 14 amino acids. Germline lookup yields CDR1 SEHNR and CDR2 FQNEAQ (reference sequence). The V gene end was trimmed by 5 bases and the J gene end by 4 bases; junction bases not matched to a gene: 3. CDR3 sequence: CASSRGGVYNEQFF. In DNA form, the CDR3 reads TGTGCCAGCAGCCGCGGGGGGGTATACAATGAGCAGTTCTTC.

The sample holds a few counts of this clone. Here the CDR3 reads CASSLSQGAWSEKLFF. Here the CDR3 DNA reads TGTGCCAGCAGTCTTTCTCAGGGGGCCTGGAGTGAAAAACTGTTTTTT. This sequence joins TRBV27 and TRBJ1-4, with 8 bases identical to TRBD1. Trimming took 5 bases from V and 7 from J; bases not matched to a gene: 12. The CDR3 spans 16 residues. The germline CDR1 and CDR2 sequences are MNHEY and SMNVEV (reference sequence). The full variable domain, rest sourced from reference TRBV27 and TRBJ1-4, is EAQVTQNPRYLITVTGKKLTVTCSQNMNHEYMSWYRQDPGLGLRQIYYSMNVEVTDKGDVPEGYKVSRKEKRNFPLILESPSPNQTSLYFCASSLSQGAWSEKLFFGSGTQLSVL.

The rearrangement links TRBV27 to TRBJ1-2, with 7 bases aligning to TRBD1. V shed 6 bases, J shed 2 bases, and the junction held 12 bases outside the gene matches. The germline CDR1 and CDR2 sequences are MNHEY and SMNVEV (reference sequence). The CDR3 loop spans 16 amino acids. The DNA for the CDR3 is TGTGCCAGCAGGCCCGACGACAGGGCAGGCAACTATGGCTACACCTTC. Residues: CASRPDDRAGNYGYTF.

V usage is TRBV25-1 and J usage is TRBJ2-7; possible D gene TRBD2, 5 bases. CDR3 length equals 14 residues. The V gene's germline CDR1 is MGHDK and CDR2 SYGVNS. The V and J ends lost 3 bases and 0 bases respectively, with 9 bases between them. This chain's CDR3 is CASSESGSSYEQYF. The DNA of the CDR3 is TGTGCCAGCAGTGAGTCGGGGAGCTCCTACGAGCAGTACTTC.

This chain uses TRBV5-1 with TRBJ1-1; a possible D gene is TRBD1 (6 bases). V gave up 4 bases and J gave up 1 base, with 8 bases separating them. The CDR3 consists of 13 residues. Germline lookup yields CDR1 SGHRS and CDR2 YFSETQ. CDR3 nucleotides: TGCGCCAGCAGCACACAGGGGAACACTGAAGCTTTCTTT. It codes for CASSTQGNTEAFF.

In its sample, this clone was seen a few times. V is TRBV30 and J is TRBJ1-2; D not resolved. Per the germline V gene, CDR1 is GTSNPN and CDR2 is SVGIG (reference sequence). Between the trimmed V and J ends, which lost 1 base and 4 bases, there was a span of 13 bases. CDR3 size: 14 residues. CDR3 bases: TGTGCCTGGAGTGCGGGATCTCCTTCCTATGGCTACACCTTC. Translation: CAWSAGSPSYGYTF.

V is TRBV14 and J is TRBJ2-7; possibly TRBD1 for D (5 bases). The germline V gene has CDR1 SGHDN and CDR2 FVKESK. V dropped 1 base and J dropped 2 bases, with 15 bases sitting between them. The CDR3 spans 16 residues. CDR3 in amino acids: CASSQVPTGSPYEQYF. As DNA, the CDR3 is TGTGCCAGCAGCCAAGTCCCCACAGGAAGCCCCTACGAGCAGTACTTC. Full variable domain (outside the CDR3, taken from reference TRBV14 and TRBJ2-7): EAGVTQFPSHSVIEKGQTVTLRCDPISGHDNLYWYRRVMGKEIKFLLHFVKESKQDESGMPNNRFLAERTGGTYSTLKVQPAELEDSGVYFCASSQVPTGSPYEQYFGPGTRLTVT.

This sequence joins TRBV7-9 and TRBJ1-5, with 8 positions matching TRBD1. Germline V gives CDR1 SEHNR, CDR2 FQNEAQ (reference sequence). Trimming cost V 3 bases and J 4 bases; bases outside gene matches: 5. The CDR3 spans 15 residues. This CDR3 is CASSFGTGTNQPQHF. The CDR3 DNA is TGTGCCAGCAGCTTCGGGACAGGAACTAATCAGCCCCAGCATTTT.

A word on this clone: The same CDR3 arises from other DNA sequences in this sample as well. This sequence joins TRBV30 and TRBJ2-3, with 7 bases that match TRBD2. V was clipped by 2 bases and J by 2 bases; unmatched bases: 13. Per germline, CDR1 GTSNPN and CDR2 SVGIG (reference sequence). This CDR3 has 17 amino acids. In DNA form, the CDR3 reads TGTGCCTGGAGTCGAATACTAGCGACGGGAGACACAGATACGCAGTATTTT. Translating it yields CAWSRILATGDTDTQYF.